This is a list of T cell receptor beta chains from one sample in a study of T-cell reconstitution after alpha-beta-depleted transplantation in children. TCRdb reanalysed the PCR reads using MiXCR and keeps one entry per CDR3 protein. Of roughly 100,000 distinct CDR3 sequences listed, approximately 8% were seen once; the top ten hold around 17%. This sample comprised PBMCs, obtained before TCRalphabeta/CD19-depleted stem cell transplant. The source is a boy aged 2-15 years with acute lymphoblastic leukemia, due to receive a stem cell transplant. The conserved cysteine and the conserved F or W are not part of the CDR3 here.

V: TRBV7-2
J: TRBJ2-3
CDR3: ASSLGGVSTDTQY

V: TRBV5-1
J: TRBJ2-7
CDR3: ASSLGTEPYEQY

V: TRBV20-1
J: TRBJ2-2
CDR3: SASQGLAGDHGELF

V: TRBV4-2
J: TRBJ2-7
CDR3: ASSQDRDNDPYEQY

V: TRBV7-9
J: TRBJ2-3
CDR3: ASSPEGQNTQY

V: TRBV14
J: TRBJ1-4
CDR3: ASSRRAFLGQVFNEKLF

V: TRBV24-1
J: TRBJ1-2
CDR3: ATSDLTGGYT

V: TRBV27
J: TRBJ2-5
CDR3: ASSLQGAETQY

V: TRBV27
J: TRBJ2-7
CDR3: ASSLDYTSGLSYEQY

V: TRBV27
J: TRBJ1-6
CDR3: ASTYYRAGNSPLH

V: TRBV7-9
J: TRBJ2-1
CDR3: ASSPAGGPPNEQF

V: TRBV10-2
J: TRBJ2-5
CDR3: ASSEPWGQETQY

V: TRBV20-1
J: TRBJ2-5
CDR3: SARPGLAGGDQETQY

V: TRBV4-2
J: TRBJ1-3
CDR3: ASSQDLRGAGGNTIY

V: TRBV29-1
J: TRBJ1-4
CDR3: SVMLEATNEKLF

V: TRBV7-2
J: TRBJ2-1
CDR3: ASSADRNNEQF